This TCR beta chain was sequenced for a study of metastatic and nonmetastatic thyroid tumors. Study in general: The authors compared repertoires across blood and tumor or nodule tissue from malignant and benign thyroid patients.

Thyroid surgery was preceded by no treatment in any patient. The CDR3 length is 16 residues. V lost 3 bases and J 2 bases, leaving 16 bases between the germline ends. Germline CDR1 and CDR2: SGHAT and FQDESV (reference sequence). As handled by the study authors: The study's classifier, a distant-metastasis tool for papillary thyroid cancer, was built using CDR3 differences across clinicopathological groups. TCRdb re-analyzed the PCR reads using MiXCR. These V and J calls derive from TCRdb rather than the authors' analysis. Of 20,000 to 25,000 clones listed, 35% to 45% were seen once; the top ten hold 22%. Whole-study results and caveats: Benign nodules were reported to have significantly lower TCR beta diversity than malignant thyroid tumors, in blood and tumor.

A note on this clone: Antigen unknown.

The origin of this receptor is a male donor with papillary thyroid cancer or a benign thyroid nodule (not recorded which). Some clones in this sample may be carry-over from other donors' samples. The rearrangement joins TRBV11-1 to TRBJ1-2; no clear D gene. Sample: blood. Written as DNA, the CDR3 is TGTGCCAGCAGCTTCCCTCCGGAAACGGAGAACTATGGCTACACCTTC. Translating gives CASSFPPETENYGYTF. The entire variable domain, with the rest obtained from reference TRBV11-1 and TRBJ1-2, is as follows: EAEVAQSPRYKITEKSQAVAFWCDPISGHATLYWYRQILGQGPELLVQFQDESVVDDSQLPKDRFSAERLKGVDSTLKIQPAELGDSAMYLCASSFPPETENYGYTFGSGTRLTVV.